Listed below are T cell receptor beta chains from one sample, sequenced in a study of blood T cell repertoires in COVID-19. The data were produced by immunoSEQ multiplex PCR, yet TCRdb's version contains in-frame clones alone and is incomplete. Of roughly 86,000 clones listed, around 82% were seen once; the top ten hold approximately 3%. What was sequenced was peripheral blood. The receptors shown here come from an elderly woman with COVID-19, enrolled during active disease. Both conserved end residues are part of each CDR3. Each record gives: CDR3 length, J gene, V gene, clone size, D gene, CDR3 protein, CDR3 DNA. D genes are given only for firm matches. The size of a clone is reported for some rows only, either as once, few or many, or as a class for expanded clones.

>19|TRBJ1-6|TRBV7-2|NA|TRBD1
CASSLRQGGTSSYNSPLHF
TGTGCCAGCAGCTTACGACAGGGCGGAACCAGCTCCTATAATTCACCCCTCCACTTT
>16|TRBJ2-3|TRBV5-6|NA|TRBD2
CASRSRLAGNLDTQYF
TGTGCCAGCAGGTCAAGACTAGCGGGGAACCTCGATACGCAGTATTTT
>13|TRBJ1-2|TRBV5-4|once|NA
CANSKEGNYGYTF
TGTGCCAACAGCAAGGAGGGTAACTATGGCTACACCTTC
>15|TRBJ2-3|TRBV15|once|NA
CATSRDPNGMDTQYF
TGTGCCACCAGCAGAGATCCTAATGGTATGGATACGCAGTATTTT
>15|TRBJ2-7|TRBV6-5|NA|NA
CASSYSRGLSYEQYF
TGTGCCAGCAGTTACTCTCGCGGGCTTTCCTACGAGCAGTACTTC
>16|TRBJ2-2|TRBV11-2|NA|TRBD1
CASSLGDRGYTGELFF
TGTGCCAGCAGCTTAGGGGACAGGGGTTACACCGGGGAGCTGTTTTTT
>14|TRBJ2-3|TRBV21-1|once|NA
CASSIQQGPDTQYF
TGTGCCAGCAGCATACAACAGGGCCCAGATACGCAGTATTTT
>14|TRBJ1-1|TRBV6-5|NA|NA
CASSYFSLDTEAFF
TGTGCCAGCAGTTACTTTAGCTTAGACACTGAAGCTTTCTTT
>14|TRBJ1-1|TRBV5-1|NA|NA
CASSLGVHSPEAFF
TGCGCCAGCAGCTTGGGAGTCCACAGCCCTGAAGCTTTCTTT
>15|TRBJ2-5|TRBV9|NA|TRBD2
CASSVYGTRPETQYF
TGTGCCAGCAGCGTTTACGGGACTAGACCAGAGACCCAGTACTTC
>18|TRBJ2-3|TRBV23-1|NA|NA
CASSQSPMAGSSTDTQYF
TGCGCCAGCAGTCAATCACCAATGGCGGGTTCTAGCACAGATACGCAGTATTTT
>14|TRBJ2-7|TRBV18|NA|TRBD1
CASSPSAGGDEQYF
TGTGCCAGCTCACCATCGGCAGGGGGTGACGAGCAGTACTTC
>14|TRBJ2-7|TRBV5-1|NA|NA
CASSFLTVGYEQYF
TGCGCCAGCAGCTTTTTGACTGTCGGCTACGAGCAGTACTTC
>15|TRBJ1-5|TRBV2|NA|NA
CASSVGWAGNQPQHF
TGTGCCAGCAGTGTGGGCTGGGCAGGCAATCAGCCCCAGCATTTT
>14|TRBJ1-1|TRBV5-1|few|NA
CASSPTAGGLYAFF
TGCGCCAGCAGCCCAACCGCCGGGGGGCTTTATGCTTTCTTT
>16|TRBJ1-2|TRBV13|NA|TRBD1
CASSLGAGGFSYGYTF
TGTGCCAGCAGCTTAGGGGCAGGGGGCTTTAGCTATGGCTACACCTTC
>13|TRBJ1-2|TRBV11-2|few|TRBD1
CASSPDRGVGYTF
TGTGCCAGCAGCCCTGACAGGGGTGTGGGCTACACCTTC
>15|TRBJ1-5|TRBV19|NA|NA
CASSMVRPSGQPQHF
TGTGCCAGTAGTATGGTGCGCCCGAGCGGTCAGCCCCAGCATTTT
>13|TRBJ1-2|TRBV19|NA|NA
CASSIVPDYGYTF
TGTGCCAGTAGTATCGTGCCGGACTATGGCTACACCTTC
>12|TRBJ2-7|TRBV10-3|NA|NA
CAISEGGPEQYF
TGTGCCATCAGTGAGGGGGGCCCAGAGCAGTACTTC
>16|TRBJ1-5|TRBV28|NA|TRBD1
CASSSRQGAGNQPQHF
TGTGCCAGCAGTTCAAGACAGGGGGCGGGCAATCAGCCCCAGCATTTT
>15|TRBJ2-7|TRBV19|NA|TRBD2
CASHHGGEGSYEQYF
TGTGCCAGCCACCATGGGGGGGAGGGCTCCTACGAGCAGTACTTC
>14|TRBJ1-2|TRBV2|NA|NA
CASSKGAVNYGYTF
TGTGCCAGCAGTAAGGGAGCCGTGAACTATGGCTACACCTTC
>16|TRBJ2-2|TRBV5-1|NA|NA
CASSLRGSLNTGELFF
TGCGCCAGCAGCTTAAGGGGGAGCCTGAACACCGGGGAGCTGTTTTTT
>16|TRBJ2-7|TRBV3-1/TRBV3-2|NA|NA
CASSQTWEVFSYEQYF
TGTGCCAGCAGCCAAACCTGGGAGGTCTTCTCCTACGAGCAGTACTTC
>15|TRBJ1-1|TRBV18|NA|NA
CASSPSDRVNTEAFF
TGTGCCAGCTCACCATCGGACAGAGTGAACACTGAAGCTTTCTTT
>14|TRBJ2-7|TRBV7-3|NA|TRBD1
CASSPGQGLYEQYF
TGTGCCAGCAGCCCGGGACAGGGGCTCTACGAGCAGTACTTC
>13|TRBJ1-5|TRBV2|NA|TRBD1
CASSGTGSQPQHF
TGTGCCAGCAGTGGGACAGGGAGCCAGCCCCAGCATTTT
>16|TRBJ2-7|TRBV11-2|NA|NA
CASSLRAGVVSYEQYF
TGTGCCAGCAGCTTAAGGGCAGGGGTCGTCTCCTACGAGCAGTACTTC
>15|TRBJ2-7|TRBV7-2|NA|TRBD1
CASSYRDRGYYEQYF
TGTGCCAGCAGCTACCGGGACAGGGGCTACTACGAGCAGTACTTC
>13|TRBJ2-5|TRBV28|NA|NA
CASSLRIQETQYF
TGTGCCAGCAGTTTACGCATTCAGGAGACCCAGTACTTC
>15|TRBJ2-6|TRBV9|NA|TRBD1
CASSRTGAGANVLTF
TGTGCCAGCAGCAGGACAGGGGCTGGGGCCAACGTCCTGACTTTC
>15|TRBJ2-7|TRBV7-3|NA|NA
CASSPSGQTSSEQYF
TGTGCCAGCAGCCCAAGTGGACAGACCTCCTCTGAGCAGTACTTC
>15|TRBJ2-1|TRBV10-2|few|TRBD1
CASRAGTGGYNEQFF
TGCGCCAGCAGAGCTGGGACAGGGGGGTACAATGAGCAGTTCTTC
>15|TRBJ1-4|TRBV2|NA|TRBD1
CASSPGQGTNEKLFF
TGTGCCAGCAGTCCGGGACAGGGAACTAATGAAAAACTGTTTTTT
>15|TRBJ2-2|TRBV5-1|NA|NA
CASSLDFTAPGELFF
TGCGCCAGCAGCTTGGACTTTACAGCCCCCGGGGAGCTGTTTTTT
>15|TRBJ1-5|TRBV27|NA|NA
CASSLSGTTNQPQHF
TGTGCCAGCAGTTTATCGGGCACAACGAATCAGCCCCAGCATTTT
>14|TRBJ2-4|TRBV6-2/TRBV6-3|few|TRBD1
CASSTTGRKNIQYF
TGTGCCAGCAGTACGACAGGGCGGAAAAACATTCAGTACTTC
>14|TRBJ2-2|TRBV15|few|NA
CATSRDLFTGELFF
TGTGCCACCAGCAGAGATCTGTTCACCGGGGAGCTGTTTTTT
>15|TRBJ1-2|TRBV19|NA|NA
CASTDGGSSNYGYTF
TGTGCCAGTACGGACGGGGGGTCCTCTAACTATGGCTACACCTTC
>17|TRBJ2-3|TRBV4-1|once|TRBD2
CASSQDYSGSFPDTQYF
TGCGCCAGCAGCCAAGACTATAGCGGGAGTTTCCCAGATACGCAGTATTTT
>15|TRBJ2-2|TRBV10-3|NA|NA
CAIRGAGAFTGELFF
TGTGCCATCAGAGGTGCGGGGGCCTTCACCGGGGAGCTGTTTTTT